This T cell receptor beta chain was recovered during a study of beta chain features in type 1 diabetes. General observations from the study: TCRB CDR3s were moderately but significantly shorter in Type 1 diabetes patients in all four CD4+ subsets. Within the patient group, naive, central memory and Treg TCRB repertoires appeared more similar to each other than within healthy donors.

As concerns this clone: Its antigen is as yet unknown.

A heparinised blood draw that averaged about 0.11 L was obtained once from each donor. This CDR3 contains 13 residues. V was trimmed by 4 bases and J by 6 bases, leaving 10 bases between them. CDR1 SGHDN and CDR2 FVKESK come from the germline V gene. The isolated RNA, all of it, was reverse transcribed, so expressed TCRB transcripts were what got sequenced. This table comes from immunoSEQ multiplex PCR, and its TCRdb copy is limited to in-frame clones, with some not included. Altogether tens of thousands of clones are present, roughly 70% being singletons, with the ten largest covering more than 2%. The chain recombines TRBV14 with TRBJ1-5, with no clear D. The TCR originated in a woman between 18 and 29 years old with type 1 diabetes. Source material: Tregs from blood. The CDR3 loop is CASSLLGFQPQHF. The CDR3, as DNA: TGTGCCAGCAGCCTCCTCGGTTTTCAGCCCCAGCATTTT.